A single sample gave rise to the 16 T cell receptor beta chains below, sequenced in a study of blood T cells in healthy people across ages. It was with a sample-barcoded 5' primer and a J-beta primer mix that a second PCR of roughly 7 to 12 cycles was run. TCRdb recomputed calls from the 5' RACE reads with MiXCR, one row per CDR3 protein. This sample carries fewer than 750,000 distinct CDR3 sequences, around half of them seen once, and the ten largest clones take 20% to 25%. Sequencing input: blood. These receptors all stem from an elderly man in good health.

The gene calls are TRBV4-3 and TRBJ1-2; 12 positions agree with TRBD1. CDR3 length: 19 amino acids. Trimming at V came to 0 bases and at J to 7 bases, leaving 15 bases not matched to a gene. CDR1 is LGHNA, CDR2 YSLEER, per germline. The CDR3 region is CASSQDLAGQGAKMPGYTF. CDR3 nucleotides: TGCGCCAGCAGCCAAGATCTGGCGGGACAGGGGGCGAAAATGCCTGGCTACACCTTC.

The rearrangement links TRBV20-1 to TRBJ1-2; 8 positions agree with TRBD1. This CDR3 has 14 amino acids. Germline V gene sequence: CDR1 DFQATT, CDR2 SNEGSKA (reference sequence). The junction had 8 bases not matched to a gene; V was cut back by 8 bases and J by 0 bases. CDR3 sequence (DNA): TGCAGTTGGCCCGGGACAGGCGCTAACTATGGCTACACCTTC. This translates into CSWPGTGANYGYTF.

As concerns this clonotype: A much larger clone differs from this one at a single base, so this may be a read error. CDR3 loop: CASRPTGRSTEAFF. As DNA, the CDR3 is TGTGCCAGCAGACCAACCGGGAGGAGCACTGAAGCTTTCTTT. The rearrangement joins TRBV6-5 to TRBJ1-1; D unclear. CDR1 is MNHEY, CDR2 SVGAGI, per germline. V lost 6 bases and J lost 4, with 15 bases in between. The CDR3 is 14 amino acids.

This clonotype occurred a few times. This CDR3 is CSALRPGQGNYEQYF. CDR3 bases: TGCAGTGCTCTACGACCTGGACAGGGTAACTACGAGCAGTACTTC. The chain carries TRBV20-1 and TRBJ2-7, with 8 bases aligning to TRBD1. This CDR3 contains 15 residues. V shed 5 bases, J shed 3 bases, and the junction held 12 bases outside the gene matches. Germline V gene data show CDR1 as DFQATT and CDR2 as SNEGSKA (reference sequence).

Points on this clonotype: This may come from a read error, since a much larger clone is one base off. The rearrangement joins TRBV6-5 to TRBJ2-6; D may be TRBD2 (6 bases). Germline CDR1 and CDR2: MNHEY and SVGAGI. This CDR3 comprises 13 residues. The CDR3 bases are TGTGCCAGCAAACGAGGAGGGGCCAGCGTCCTGACTTTC. It specifies CASKRGGASVLTF.

This clonotype was seen a few times. The rearrangement uses TRBV7-9 and TRBJ2-5, with 12 nucleotides matching TRBD2. V shed 5 bases, J shed 4 bases, and the junction held 5 bases outside the gene matches. The CDR3 spans 15 residues. Germline CDR1 is SEHNR and CDR2 is FQNEAQ (reference sequence). DNA for the CDR3: TGTGCCAGCAGCCAGACTAGCGGGGGAGGAGAGACCCAGTACTTC. It specifies CASSQTSGGGETQYF.

This clonotype was observed a few times. The J gene is TRBJ2-1, the V gene TRBV7-2, with D maybe TRBD1 (5 bases). CDR3 size: 13 residues. V shed 5 bases and J shed 6 bases, with 11 bases lying between them. The germline V gene has CDR1 SGHTA and CDR2 FQGNSA. CDR3 loop: CASSRGAVNEQFF. The CDR3 DNA follows: TGTGCCAGCAGCAGGGGTGCTGTCAATGAGCAGTTCTTC. Filled out from reference TRBV7-2 and TRBJ2-1, the complete variable domain reads GAGVSQSPSNKVTEKGKDVELRCDPISGHTALYWYRQSLGQGLEFLIYFQGNSAPDKSGLPSDRFSAERTGGSVSTLTIQRTQQEDSAVYLCASSRGAVNEQFFGPGTRLTVL.

This clonotype was recorded a few times. The chain recombines TRBV11-2 with TRBJ2-3; D remains ambiguous. Between the trimmed V and J ends, which lost 4 bases and 6 bases, there was a span of 8 bases. This CDR3 contains 12 residues. Germline V gene sequence: CDR1 SGHAT, CDR2 FQNNGV. The CDR3, as DNA: TGTGCCAGCAGCTCCTTCTGGGATACGCAGTATTTT. It codes for CASSSFWDTQYF.

The chain has TRBV20-1 and TRBJ2-7; 8 bases fit TRBD1. The assigned J gene may be wrong: the sequence end matches TRBJ2-4 better. The CDR3 is 15 amino acids. Germline V lookup: CDR1 DFQATT, CDR2 SNEGSKA (reference sequence). The CDR3 region is CSARGDRGPDGIQYF. CDR3 coding DNA: TGCAGTGCTAGAGGTGACAGGGGTCCGGATGGCATTCAGTACTTC.

This clonotype was recorded many times. The CDR3, as DNA: TGTGCCAGCAAGCAGGGGGAACACAATGAGCAGTTCTTC. This translates into CASKQGEHNEQFF. The chain employs TRBV7-9 and TRBJ2-1; 7 bases align to TRBD1. The germline V gene has CDR1 SEHNR and CDR2 FQNEAQ (reference sequence). The CDR3 length is 13 residues. The V and J ends lost 7 bases and 5 bases, in that order; junction bases with no gene match: 5.

V gene TRBV28 combines with J gene TRBJ1-5; D unclear. The CDR3 sequence is 14 residues long. From germline, CDR1 is MDHEN and CDR2 SYDVKM. Trimming stripped 4 bases from V and 6 bases from J, with 13 bases between. CDR3 bases: TGTGCCAGCAGTTCGCCAGCAGCCGTTCAGCCCCAGCATTTT. This sequence encodes CASSSPAAVQPQHF.

Turning to this clonotype: Sequence at one end of the junction differs from germline and may be a read error. V and J are TRBV10-3 and TRBJ2-6; D remains unclear. The length of the CDR3 is 15 residues. The germline CDR1 and CDR2 sequences are ENHRY and SYGVKD. The DNA of the CDR3 is TGTGCCATCGGTGATCAGGCTTCTGGGGCCAACGTCCTGACTTTC. It is translated as CAIGDQASGANVLTF.

This chain uses TRBV6-5 with TRBJ2-4; D tentatively fits TRBD1 or TRBD2 (5 bases each). The V gene lost 2 bases and the J gene lost 13 bases, with 21 bases spanning the gap. This CDR3 is 15 amino acids long. Per germline, CDR1 MNHEY and CDR2 SVGAGI. The CDR3 here is CASSYTGTATTEQYF. CDR3 bases: TGTGCCAGCAGTTACACTGGGACCGCTACCACGGAGCAGTACTTC.

This clonotype was detected many times. The chain has TRBV29-1 and TRBJ2-7, with 10 bases fitting TRBD1. This CDR3 spans 13 amino acids. The V gene's germline CDR1 is SQVTM and CDR2 ANQGSEA. The J segment lost 5 bases and the V segment lost 4 bases, leaving 5 bases of the junction unmatched. The DNA for the CDR3 is TGCAGCGTTGTCGGGACAGGGGCGAACGAGCAGTACTTC. Translating gives CSVVGTGANEQYF.

Ten or more counts support this clonotype. The chain uses TRBV6-5 and TRBJ1-1; no clear D gene. The V end lost 0 bases, the J end lost 1 base, and 6 bases lay between the germline ends. The CDR3 loop spans 14 amino acids. Germline loops: CDR1 MNHEY, CDR2 SVGAGI. The CDR3 loop reads CASSYSGENTEAFF. CDR3 coding DNA: TGTGCCAGCAGTTACTCCGGGGAGAACACTGAAGCTTTCTTT.

Concerning this clonotype itself: An end of the junction does not agree with germline; a read error may underlie this. This chain links TRBV15 with TRBJ2-7; a weak D match, TRBD1 (6 bases). There are 15 residues in the CDR3. The germline CDR1 and CDR2 sequences are LNHNV and YYDKDF (reference sequence). As DNA, the CDR3 is TGTGCCACCAGAAGAGAGGGGCGAGGGGGATACGAGCAGTACTTC. It codes for CATRREGRGGYEQYF.